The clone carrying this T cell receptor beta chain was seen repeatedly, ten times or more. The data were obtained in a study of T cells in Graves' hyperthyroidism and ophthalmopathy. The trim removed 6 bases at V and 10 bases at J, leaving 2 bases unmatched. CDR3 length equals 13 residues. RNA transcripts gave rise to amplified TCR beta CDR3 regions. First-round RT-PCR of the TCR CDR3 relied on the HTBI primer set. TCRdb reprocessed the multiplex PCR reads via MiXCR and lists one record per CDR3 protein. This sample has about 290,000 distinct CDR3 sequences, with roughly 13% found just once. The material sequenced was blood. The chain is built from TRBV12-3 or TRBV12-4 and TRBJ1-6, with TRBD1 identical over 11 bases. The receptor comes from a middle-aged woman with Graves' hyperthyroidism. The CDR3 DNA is TGTGCCAGCAGAGGACAGGGGGCATCACCCCTCCACTTT. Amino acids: CASRGQGASPLHF.